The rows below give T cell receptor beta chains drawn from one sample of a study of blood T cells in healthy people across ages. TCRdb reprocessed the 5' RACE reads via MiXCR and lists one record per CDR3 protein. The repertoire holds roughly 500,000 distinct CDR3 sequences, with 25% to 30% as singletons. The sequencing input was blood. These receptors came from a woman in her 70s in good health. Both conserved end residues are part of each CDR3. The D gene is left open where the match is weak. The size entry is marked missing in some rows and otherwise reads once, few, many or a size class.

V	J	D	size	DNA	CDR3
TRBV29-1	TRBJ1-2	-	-	TGCAGCGCGCAGGGAGGGGATTACTATGGCTACACCTTC	CSAQGGDYYGYTF
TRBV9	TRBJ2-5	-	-	TGTGCCAGCAGCGTAGCTGGGGGCATGGAGACCCAGTACTTC	CASSVAGGMETQYF
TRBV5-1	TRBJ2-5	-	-	TGCGCCAGCAGCCCCGGGACATTCCAAGAGACCCAGTACTTC	CASSPGTFQETQYF
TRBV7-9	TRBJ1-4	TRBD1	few	TGTGCCAGCAGCTTAGTGGGACAGGGAACCCTAAATGAAAAACTGTTTTTT	CASSLVGQGTLNEKLFF
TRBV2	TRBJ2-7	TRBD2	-	TGTGCCAGCAGTGAACGGCTAGCGGGGGCCTACGAGCAGTACTTC	CASSERLAGAYEQYF
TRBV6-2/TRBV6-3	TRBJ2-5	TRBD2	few	TGTGCCAGCAGTTACCTAGCGGGGCGTGAGACCCAGTACTTC	CASSYLAGRETQYF
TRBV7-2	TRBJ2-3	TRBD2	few	TGTGCCAGCAGCTTGCCTCTAGCGGGGGGGCAAAATACGCAGTATTTT	CASSLPLAGGQNTQYF
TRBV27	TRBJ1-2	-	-	TGTGCCAGCAGTTTACGGGGGACGAGGTCTACCTATGGCTACACCTTC	CASSLRGTRSTYGYTF
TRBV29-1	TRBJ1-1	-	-	TGCAGCGTTGAAGATCGCCACCTGGCGCGTAGAAACACTGAAGCTTTCTTT	CSVEDRHLARRNTEAFF
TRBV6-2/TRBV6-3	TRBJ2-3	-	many	TGTGCCAGCAGTTTAGGCCGAGGAGATACGCAGTATTTT	CASSLGRGDTQYF
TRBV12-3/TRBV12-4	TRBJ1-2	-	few	TGTGCCAGCAGTTTAGTAGGCTTGGAGACGGATTTC	CASSLVGLETDF
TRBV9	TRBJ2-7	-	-	TGTGCCAGCAGCCCCCACCGGAGGAGGAGCTCCTACGAGCAGTACTTC	CASSPHRRRSSYEQYF
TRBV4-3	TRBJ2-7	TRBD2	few	TGCGCCAGCAGCCAAGGCCCGAAGGGACAGCGGGGGGCCTACGAGCAGTACTTC	CASSQGPKGQRGAYEQYF
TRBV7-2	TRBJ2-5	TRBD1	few	TGTGCCAGCACCGCAGGGGGGACCCAGTACTTC	CASTAGGTQYF
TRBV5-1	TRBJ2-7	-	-	TGCGCCAGCAGCTCGGACACTCTCTACGAGCAGTACTTC	CASSSDTLYEQYF
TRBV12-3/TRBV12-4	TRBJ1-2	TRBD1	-	TGTGCCAGCAGGACCGGGACAGACGGCTATGGCTACACCTTC	CASRTGTDGYGYTF
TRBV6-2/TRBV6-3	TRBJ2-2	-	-	TGTGCCAGCAGTTACCCTACAGGTCCGAGCACCGGGGAGCTGTTTTTT	CASSYPTGPSTGELFF
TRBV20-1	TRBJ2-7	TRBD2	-	TGCAGTGCTTATGGACTAGTAAAGGACGAGCAGTACTTC	CSAYGLVKDEQYF
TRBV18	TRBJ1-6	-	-	TGTGCCAGCTCACCAGTTCAGGTGCCGGGAGGGAATTCACCCCTCCACTTT	CASSPVQVPGGNSPLHF
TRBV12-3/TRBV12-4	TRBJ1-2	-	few	TGTGCCAGCAGCTTAATCCGGGACAAAGGCTACACCTTC	CASSLIRDKGYTF
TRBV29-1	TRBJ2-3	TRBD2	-	TGCAGCGTCACTAGCGATAGCACAGATACGCAGTATTTT	CSVTSDSTDTQYF
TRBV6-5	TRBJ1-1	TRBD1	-	TGTGCCAGCAGTACAAAACAGGGGGCTGGGAACACTGAAGCTTTCTTT	CASSTKQGAGNTEAFF
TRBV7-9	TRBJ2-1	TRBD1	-	TGTGCCAGCAGCCACGGACAGGGGGGGGATGAGCAGTTCTTC	CASSHGQGGDEQFF
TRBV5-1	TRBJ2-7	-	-	TGCGCCAGCTTCCCGGGGGACCAGGTGGCCTACGAGCAGTACTTC	CASFPGDQVAYEQYF
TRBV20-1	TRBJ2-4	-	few	TGCAGTGCTAGGCAGGGTGGGGGCATTCAGTACTTC	CSARQGGGIQYF
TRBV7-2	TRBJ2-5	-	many	TGTGCCAGCAGCTTAGTCTCGGGGTATTGGGAGACCCAGTACTTC	CASSLVSGYWETQYF
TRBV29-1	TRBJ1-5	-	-	TGCAGCGTTGGAGAGGGATTTGGTCAGCCCCAGCATTTT	CSVGEGFGQPQHF
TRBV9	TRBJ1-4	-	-	TGTGCCAGCAGCGTACAGGGTGGGGAAAGGGGAGCTGAAAAACTGTTTTTT	CASSVQGGERGAEKLFF
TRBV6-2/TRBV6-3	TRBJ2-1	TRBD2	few	TGTGCCAGCAGCCTGGGACTAGCGGGCAGATACAATGAGCAGTTCTTC	CASSLGLAGRYNEQFF
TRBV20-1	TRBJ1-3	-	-	TGCAGTGTCCCGGGGGACTCTGGAAACACCATATATTTT	CSVPGDSGNTIYF
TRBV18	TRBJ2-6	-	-	TGTGCCAGCTCACCATCGGTTTCCGGGGCCAACGTCCTGACTTTC	CASSPSVSGANVLTF
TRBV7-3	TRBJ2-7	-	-	TGTGCCAGCAGCTTAGGGTCGACCCACTCCGAGCAGTACTTC	CASSLGSTHSEQYF
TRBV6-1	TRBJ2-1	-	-	TGTGCCAGCAGTGAAAGGTTGACAGTAAGTGAGCAGTTCTTC	CASSERLTVSEQFF
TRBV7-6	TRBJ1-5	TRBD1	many	TGTGCCAGCAGCTTAGAGGGGGCTGGACAGCCCCAGCATTTT	CASSLEGAGQPQHF
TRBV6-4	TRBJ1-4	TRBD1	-	TGTGCCAGACTTTTATGCACTAGCCGGGACAGCCCCCCGCGTCGCGAAAAACTGTTTTTT	CARLLCTSRDSPPRREKLFF